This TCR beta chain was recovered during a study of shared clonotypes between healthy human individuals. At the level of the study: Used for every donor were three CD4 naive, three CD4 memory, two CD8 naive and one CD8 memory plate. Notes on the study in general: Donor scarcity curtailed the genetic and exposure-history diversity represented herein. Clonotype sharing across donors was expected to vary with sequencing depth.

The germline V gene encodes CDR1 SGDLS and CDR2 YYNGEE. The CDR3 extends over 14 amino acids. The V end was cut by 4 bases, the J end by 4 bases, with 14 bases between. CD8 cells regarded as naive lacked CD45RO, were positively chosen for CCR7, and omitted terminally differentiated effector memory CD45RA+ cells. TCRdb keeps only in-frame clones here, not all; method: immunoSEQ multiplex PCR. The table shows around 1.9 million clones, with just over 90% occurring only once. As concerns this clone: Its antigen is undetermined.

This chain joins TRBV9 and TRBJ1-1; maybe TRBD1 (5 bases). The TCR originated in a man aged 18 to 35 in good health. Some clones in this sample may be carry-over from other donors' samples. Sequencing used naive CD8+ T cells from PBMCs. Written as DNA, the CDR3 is TGTGCCAGCAGCCCCGTCGGGGGGAGCACTGAAGCTTTCTTT. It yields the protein CASSPVGGSTEAFF.